Below, 22 T cell receptor beta chains from the same sample are listed, as sequenced in a study of blood T cell repertoires in COVID-19. TCRdb's table, derived via immunoSEQ multiplex PCR, lists solely in-frame clones and lacks some. The data show 190,000 or so clones, 75% to 90% seen once. Sequencing used peripheral blood. The origin of the receptors is a man in his forties or fifties with acute or convalescent COVID-19.

V usage is TRBV20-1 and J usage is TRBJ1-1, with D uncertain. Germline V gene lookup returns CDR1 DFQATT and CDR2 SNEGSKA (reference sequence). This CDR3 spans 11 amino acids. The CDR3 DNA follows: TGCAGAGCGAAGTCCGGGACTGAAGCTTTCTTT. Encoded protein: CRAKSGTEAFF.

The chain employs TRBV15 and TRBJ2-7; perhaps TRBD1 as D (6 bases). Trimming took 6 bases from V and 3 from J, leaving 9 bases between them. The CDR3 runs 12 residues. Germline V gene sequence: CDR1 LNHNV, CDR2 YYDKDF (reference sequence). DNA for the CDR3: TGTGCCACCAGTACAGGGTTCTACGAGCAGTACTTC. Amino acid sequence: CATSTGFYEQYF.

The chain is built from TRBV28 and TRBJ1-3; 10 bases fit TRBD1. The V segment lost 4 bases and the J segment 3 bases; nucleotides outside the gene matches: 6. CDR1 is MDHEN, CDR2 SYDVKM, per germline. CDR3 length: 16 residues. CDR3 DNA sequence: TGTGCCAGCAGTTCCCCCGGGACAGGGGTTGGAAACACCATATATTTT. Residues: CASSSPGTGVGNTIYF. Variable domain in full (rest from reference TRBV28 and TRBJ1-3): DVKVTQSSRYLVKRTGEKVFLECVQDMDHENMFWYRQDPGLGLRLIYFSYDVKMKEKGDIPEGYSVSREKKERFSLILESASTNQTSMYLCASSSPGTGVGNTIYFGEGSWLTVV.

This chain uses TRBV9 with TRBJ2-1, with a weak D call TRBD2 (5 bases). V was pared by 3 bases and J by 8 bases, with 9 bases between. The CDR3 sequence is 12 residues long. The germline gives CDR1 SGDLS, CDR2 YYNGEE. CDR3 residues: CASSDPLDEQFF. Here the CDR3 DNA reads TGTGCCAGCAGCGACCCACTAGATGAGCAGTTCTTC. The full variable domain, rest sourced from reference TRBV9 and TRBJ2-1, is DSGVTQTPKHLITATGQRVTLRCSPRSGDLSVYWYQQSLDQGLQFLIQYYNGEERAKGNILERFSAQQFPDLHSELNLSSLELGDSALYFCASSDPLDEQFFGPGTRLTVL.

For this clone: Mismatch with germline at one junction end may stem from a read error. This sequence joins TRBV28 and TRBJ2-7; D is ambiguous. The germline gives CDR1 MDHEN, CDR2 SYDVKM. This CDR3 has 13 residues. This CDR3 reads CASSPRSPRVYSF. Here the CDR3 DNA reads TGTGCCAGCAGCCCCCGTAGTCCCCGGGTCTATTCGTTC.

This chain connects TRBV9 to TRBJ2-7; TRBD1 agrees at 8 bases. Germline trimming cut 3 bases from V and 3 bases from J; bases unmatched to any gene: 8. There are 15 residues in the CDR3. The germline gives CDR1 SGDLS, CDR2 YYNGEE. The CDR3 sequence: CASSGTGTQIYEQYF. In DNA, the CDR3 is TGTGCCAGCAGCGGGACAGGGACCCAAATCTACGAGCAGTACTTC.

The genes are TRBV6-6 and TRBJ1-4; D not resolved. The germline V gene encodes CDR1 MNHNY and CDR2 SVGAGI (reference sequence). Trimming took off 2 bases at V and 10 bases at J, with 14 bases between the two ends. The CDR3 spans 14 residues. CDR3 amino acids: CASSYPEVGSKLFF. The CDR3 DNA is TGTGCCAGCAGTTACCCCGAGGTCGGGTCAAAACTGTTTTTT.

This chain joins TRBV5-1 and TRBJ2-3; TRBD1 aligns across 9 bases. Per germline, CDR1 SGHRS and CDR2 YFSETQ. J was trimmed by 9 bases and V by 5 bases; bases with no gene match: 4. The CDR3 runs to 12 residues. CDR3 residues: CASRDGQGTQYF. The CDR3, as DNA: TGCGCCAGCAGGGACGGACAGGGGACGCAGTATTTT.

The J gene is TRBJ1-2, the V gene TRBV5-1, with 8 positions matching TRBD1. The CDR3 spans 16 residues. V lost 0 bases, J lost 1 base, and 5 bases stayed unmatched. CDR1 and CDR2 from the germline V gene are SGHRS and YFSETQ. The CDR3 sequence: CASSLDGQGFNYGYTF. The CDR3, as DNA: TGCGCCAGCAGCTTGGACGGACAGGGCTTTAACTATGGCTACACCTTC.

The chain uses TRBV5-5 and TRBJ1-5, with D uncertain. The V end lost 1 base, the J end lost 2 bases, and 16 bases lay between the germline ends. This CDR3 region has 17 residues. Per germline, CDR1 SGHKS and CDR2 YYEKEE (reference sequence). The chain's CDR3 is CASSLNGLSRGNQPQHF. In DNA form, the CDR3 reads TGTGCCAGCAGCTTGAACGGCCTCTCCCGGGGCAATCAGCCCCAGCATTTT.

This chain joins TRBV2 and TRBJ1-5; 10 nucleotides line up with TRBD1. J gave up 6 bases and V 6 bases, and 5 bases lay outside the gene matches. The germline V gene has CDR1 SNHLY and CDR2 FYNNEI. There are 14 residues in the CDR3. The CDR3 region has the DNA TGTGCCAGCAGGACAGGGGGCGGAGGTCAGCCCCAGCATTTT. Amino acids: CASRTGGGGQPQHF.

V gene TRBV7-8 combines with J gene TRBJ1-2; the match to TRBD1 covers 7 bases. From germline, CDR1 is SGHVS and CDR2 FQNEAQ. The CDR3 is 13 amino acids. Trimming took 4 bases from V and 4 from J; bases not matched to a gene: 3. The CDR3 here is CASSYGTAYGYTF. The CDR3, as DNA: TGTGCCAGCAGCTACGGGACAGCCTATGGCTACACCTTC. Using reference TRBV7-8 and TRBJ1-2 for the parts outside the CDR3, the full variable domain is GAGVSQSPRYKVAKRGQDVALRCDPISGHVSLFWYQQALGQGPEFLTYFQNEAQLDKSGLPSDRFFAERPEGSVSTLKIQRTQQEDSAVYLCASSYGTAYGYTFGSGTRLTVV.

V is TRBV18 and J is TRBJ1-2; D might be TRBD1 (5 bases). The CDR3 runs to 15 residues. Trimming cost V 5 bases and J 0 bases, with 13 bases left between them. Germline values: CDR1 KGHSH, CDR2 LQKENI. CDR3 in amino acids: CASSSQGTANYGYTF. The CDR3 DNA reads TGTGCCAGCTCATCTCAGGGCACGGCTAACTATGGCTACACCTTC. The entire variable domain, with the rest obtained from reference TRBV18 and TRBJ1-2, is as follows: NAGVMQNPRHLVRRRGQEARLRCSPMKGHSHVYWYRQLPEEGLKFMVYLQKENIIDESGMPKERFSAEFPKEGPSILRIQQVVRGDSAAYFCASSSQGTANYGYTFGSGTRLTVV.

V usage is TRBV18 and J usage is TRBJ2-3, with D perhaps TRBD1 (6 bases). Trimming took 3 bases from V and 2 from J, leaving 18 bases between them. The germline V gene has CDR1 KGHSH and CDR2 LQKENI. This CDR3 comprises 17 residues. CDR3 in amino acids: CASSPLGGQLSTDTQYF. The CDR3 DNA sequence: TGTGCCAGCTCACCGCTTGGAGGACAGCTCTCCACAGATACGCAGTATTTT.

The chain is built from TRBV12-3 or TRBV12-4 and TRBJ2-5, with D hard to call. The V and J ends lost 4 bases and 5 bases respectively, with 8 bases between them. The CDR3 runs 12 residues. The CDR3: CASSSLGETQYF. The CDR3 nucleotides read TGTGCCAGCAGTTCTTTGGGCGAGACCCAGTACTTC.

This chain links TRBV6-6 with TRBJ2-5; D is uncertain. CDR1 and CDR2 (germline): MNHNY, SVGAGI (reference sequence). V was cut by 5 bases and J by 4 bases, with 11 bases left in between. This CDR3 has 13 amino acids. CDR3 sequence: CASSRNLRETQYF. CDR3 nucleotide sequence: TGTGCCAGCAGTCGAAACCTCAGAGAGACCCAGTACTTC.

The chain uses TRBV28 and TRBJ2-1; D is undetermined. CDR1 MDHEN and CDR2 SYDVKM come from the germline V gene. Trimming removed 5 bases from V and 10 bases from J, with 15 bases in between. The CDR3 totals 13 residues. In DNA, the CDR3 is TGTGCCAGCAGTCCCCGCGGCGGATGGGAGCAGTTCTTC. It encodes CASSPRGGWEQFF. Together with reference TRBV28 and TRBJ2-1, the CDR3 gives the full variable domain: DVKVTQSSRYLVKRTGEKVFLECVQDMDHENMFWYRQDPGLGLRLIYFSYDVKMKEKGDIPEGYSVSREKKERFSLILESASTNQTSMYLCASSPRGGWEQFFGPGTRLTVL.

The CDR3 loop is CATSDRQANTGELFF. In DNA, the CDR3 is TGTGCCACCAGTGATCGACAAGCGAACACCGGGGAGCTGTTTTTT. This sequence joins TRBV24-1 and TRBJ2-2; no clear D gene. V was cut by 3 bases and J by 0 bases, with 7 bases left in between. Per germline, CDR1 KGHDR and CDR2 SFDVKD. The CDR3 extends over 15 amino acids.

The genes are TRBV2 and TRBJ1-2; TRBD1 matches 10 bases. The CDR3 consists of 14 residues. In germline, CDR1 is SNHLY, CDR2 FYNNEI. The V and J ends lost 6 bases and 4 bases, in that order; junction bases with no gene match: 5. CDR3 DNA: TGTGCCAGCAGCCCCGGACAGGGGGGCTATGGCTACACCTTC. It specifies CASSPGQGGYGYTF.

The J gene is TRBJ1-1, the V gene TRBV11-3, with D unresolved. V lost 5 bases and J lost 1, with 8 bases in between. The germline gives CDR1 SGHNT, CDR2 YENEEA. The CDR3 is 13 amino acids. CDR3 bases: TGTGCCAGCAGCCAACAGAGGAACACTGAAGCTTTCTTT. Protein product: CASSQQRNTEAFF.

The chain employs TRBV6-1 and TRBJ1-2; weak D call: TRBD1 (6 bases). CDR1 and CDR2 from the germline V gene are MNHNS and SASEGT. The CDR3 loop spans 17 amino acids. The V and J ends lost 0 bases and 3 bases respectively, with 17 bases between them. CDR3 nucleotides: TGTGCCAGCAGTGAAGCGAGGGGGAGTTTCCCCGACTATGGCTACACCTTC. This encodes CASSEARGSFPDYGYTF.

The J gene is TRBJ2-5, the V gene TRBV6-5, with TRBD2 matching over 12 bases. The CDR3 is 15 amino acids. CDR1 MNHEY and CDR2 SVGAGI come from the germline V gene. After removal of 5 bases from V and 4 bases from J, the junction contained 5 bases not matched to a gene. The CDR3 sequence: CASSPGLAGIETQYF. CDR3 sequence (DNA): TGTGCCAGCAGTCCAGGACTAGCGGGGATAGAGACCCAGTACTTC.